Presented here are 29 T cell receptor beta chains from one specimen sequenced in a study of CD8 T cells in Susac syndrome. It was with random hexamers that about 0.45 to 1 ug RNA was reverse transcribed. MiXCR, run by TCRdb on the immunoSEQ multiplex PCR reads, gives a single entry per CDR3 protein. The sample holds 350,000 to 550,000 distinct CDR3 sequences, approximately 89% seen once. Sequencing used CD8+ T cells from PBMCs. The receptors stem from a human donor with multiple sclerosis.

This clonotype was detected once. The rearrangement links TRBV6-2 or TRBV6-3 to TRBJ1-4; D possibly corresponds to TRBD1 (6 bases). The V gene lost 2 bases and the J gene lost 4 bases, with 23 bases spanning the gap. The CDR3 has 19 residues. CDR1 is MNHEY, CDR2 SVGEGT, per germline. The CDR3 loop reads CASSYHRGHSPSVNEKLFF. The DNA of the CDR3 is TGTGCCAGCAGTTACCACCGGGGACATTCGCCCTCGGTTAATGAAAAACTGTTTTTT.

In regard to this clonotype: One end of the junction is discordant with germline, which a read error may explain. The chain has TRBV12-3 or TRBV12-4 and TRBJ1-1; D uncertain. The CDR3 runs to 12 residues. CDR3 protein: CAVDTMNTEASF. The CDR3 region has the DNA TGTGCCGTGGATACCATGAACACTGAAGCTTCCTTT.

This clonotype occurred once. The genes are TRBV5-8 and TRBJ2-3; D is unresolved. This CDR3 has 15 residues. Germline lookup yields CDR1 SGHTS and CDR2 YDEGEE. V was clipped by 9 bases and J by 2 bases, with 19 bases between them. The CDR3: CATLSPLTTTDTQYF. The CDR3 nucleotides read TGTGCCACCCTGTCCCCACTAACAACCACAGATACGCAGTATTTT.

The chain recombines TRBV5-1 with TRBJ1-1, with D hard to call. CDR3 length: 15 amino acids. Germline CDR1 reads SGHRS; CDR2 reads YFSETQ. V lost 0 bases and J 1 base, leaving 10 bases between the germline ends. The DNA for the CDR3 is TGCGCCAGCAGCTTGGTTCGGCAGGCGAACACTGAAGCTTTCTTT. Its protein product is CASSLVRQANTEAFF.

This clonotype was seen only once. CDR3 nucleotides: TGTGCCAGCAGCTTAACCGGATTCGAAGAGACCCAGTACTTC. This encodes CASSLTGFEETQYF. V is TRBV7-3 and J is TRBJ2-5, with D unresolved. This CDR3 region has 14 residues. V lost 0 bases and J lost 3, with 8 bases in between. From germline, CDR1 is SGHTA and CDR2 FQGTGA. The full variable domain, in which reference TRBV7-3 and TRBJ2-5 provide the parts outside the CDR3, is GAGVSQTPSNKVTEKGKYVELRCDPISGHTALYWYRQSLGQGPEFLIYFQGTGAADDSGLPNDRFFAVRPEGSVSTLKIQRTERGDSAVYLCASSLTGFEETQYFGPGTRLLVL.

V and J are TRBV19 and TRBJ2-7; either TRBD1 or TRBD2 may fit D (5 bases each). There are 13 residues in the CDR3. Germline lookup yields CDR1 LNHDA and CDR2 SQIVND (reference sequence). Trimming cost V 2 bases and J 5 bases, with 10 bases left between them. The CDR3 bases are TGTGCCAGTAGTATATTCCGGGGCAACGAGCAGTACTTC. Protein product: CASSIFRGNEQYF.

The gene calls are TRBV6-5 and TRBJ2-2; TRBD1 is a possible D gene (7 bases). Germline loops: CDR1 MNHEY, CDR2 SVGAGI. The CDR3 spans 15 residues. V lost 6 bases, J lost 7 bases, and 18 bases lay in between. As DNA, the CDR3 is TGTGCCAGCAGCCATCCAGGGGGACTTGGCGGGGAGCTGTTTTTT. Its translation: CASSHPGGLGGELFF.

This clonotype came up a few times. The DNA of the CDR3 is TGCGCCAGCAGCCACACGGGAAAGGATGACGAGCAGTACTTC. Its protein is CASSHTGKDDEQYF. This chain joins TRBV4-1 and TRBJ2-7; weak D call: TRBD2 (5 bases). V was clipped by 3 bases and J by 5 bases, with 14 bases between them. The germline V gene encodes CDR1 MGHRA and CDR2 YSYEKL. The CDR3 length is 14 residues.

The V gene is TRBV6-1, the J gene TRBJ1-1; a weak D match, TRBD1 (5 bases). This CDR3 comprises 13 residues. CDR1 is MNHNS, CDR2 SASEGT, per germline. V lost 6 bases and J 7 bases, leaving 15 bases between the germline ends. The CDR3 coding sequence is TGTGCCAGCAGCGGTAGGGGCTGGGGTGAAGCTTTCTTT. Amino acids: CASSGRGWGEAFF.

This chain joins TRBV29-1 and TRBJ2-7; D is possibly TRBD1 (7 bases). Germline-derived CDR1 and CDR2 are SQVTM and ANQGSEA. V dropped 8 bases and J dropped 6 bases, with 29 bases sitting between them. This CDR3 region has 16 residues. The CDR3, as DNA: TGCAGCTGTGGGGGGAGGAACAGGGGCGCTTTGTGCGAGCAGTACTTC. Translation gives CSCGGRNRGALCEQYF.

The chain uses TRBV20-1 and TRBJ2-1; D is uncertain. The CDR3 has 12 residues. Per germline, CDR1 DFQATT and CDR2 SNEGSKA (reference sequence). V lost 2 bases and J lost 15, with 17 bases in between. The CDR3 sequence: CSARFSYNEWFF. CDR3 DNA: TGCAGTGCTAGATTCTCGTACAATGAGTGGTTCTTC.

This clonotype was observed a handful of times. The rearrangement links TRBV29-1 to TRBJ2-7; weak D call: TRBD2 (6 bases). Germline V lookup: CDR1 SQVTM, CDR2 ANQGSEA. CDR3 length: 14 amino acids. V dropped 6 bases and J dropped 4 bases, with 19 bases sitting between them. The CDR3 spells CSVSGEASDYEQYF. CDR3 in DNA: TGCAGCGTATCCGGGGAGGCCTCAGATTACGAGCAGTACTTC.

V is TRBV3-1 and J is TRBJ2-3; 8 bases are a match to TRBD1. Germline V gene sequence: CDR1 LGHDT, CDR2 YNNKEL (reference sequence). This CDR3 spans 15 amino acids. Unmatched junction bases numbered 8, after V lost 6 bases and J lost 3 bases. CDR3 sequence reads: CASSSGQGTTDTQYF. The CDR3 coding sequence is TGTGCCAGCAGTAGCGGACAGGGAACGACAGATACGCAGTATTTT.

The chain recombines TRBV20-1 with TRBJ1-4; D gene ambiguous. Trimming shortened V by 7 bases and J by 8 bases, and 17 bases separated the two germline ends. Germline V gives CDR1 DFQATT, CDR2 SNEGSKA (reference sequence). CDR3 size: 13 residues. CDR3 protein: CSVRDNSWEKLFF. CDR3 nucleotides: TGCAGTGTTCGTGATAACAGTTGGGAAAAACTGTTTTTT.

This chain links TRBV12-3 or TRBV12-4 with TRBJ1-3, with D unresolved. CDR3 length: 16 amino acids. Trimming removed 2 bases from V and 1 base from J, with 12 bases in between. CDR3 amino acids: CASSLWESKSGNTIYF. The CDR3 coding sequence is TGTGCCAGCAGTTTATGGGAAAGCAAATCTGGAAACACCATATATTTT.

V gene TRBV20-1 combines with J gene TRBJ2-7; a weak D match, TRBD2 (5 bases). The length of the CDR3 is 15 residues. With 5 bases removed from V and 0 bases from J, the gap between germline ends came to 17 bases. Germline CDR1 and CDR2: DFQATT and SNEGSKA (reference sequence). The CDR3 region has the DNA TGCAGTGCTGAGGATCAGCGGAAGAGCTCCTACGAGCAGTACTTC. Encoded protein: CSAEDQRKSSYEQYF.

The chain combines TRBV7-9 with TRBJ1-1, with D possibly being TRBD1 (5 bases). The CDR3 covers 15 residues. Deletions cut 2 bases from V and 5 bases from J, with 15 bases between. The germline V gene encodes CDR1 SEHNR and CDR2 FQNEAQ (reference sequence). CDR3 sequence (DNA): TGTGCCAGCAGCTTACCTATAGGGGTTTGGACTGAAGCTTTCTTT. Translation: CASSLPIGVWTEAFF.

The chain couples TRBV4-1 to TRBJ1-4; 7 positions agree with TRBD1. The CDR3 has 17 amino acids. Unmatched junction bases numbered 11, after V lost 4 bases and J lost 3 bases. Germline V CDR1 and CDR2: MGHRA, YSYEKL. DNA of the CDR3: TGCGCCAGCAGCCCCTCAGGGGGGGGGATACCTAATGAAAAACTGTTTTTT. Translating gives CASSPSGGGIPNEKLFF.

This clonotype was picked up one time. The chain is built from TRBV5-6 and TRBJ2-1; TRBD1 matches at 10 bases. Per germline, CDR1 SGHDT and CDR2 YYEEEE. This CDR3 is built from 15 residues. Losses at the gene ends were 2 bases for V and 7 bases for J; bases not matched to a gene: 6. The CDR3 loop is CASSFGTGAINEQFF. The CDR3 DNA reads as TGTGCCAGCAGCTTCGGGACAGGGGCGATAAATGAGCAGTTCTTC.

The chain couples TRBV12-3 or TRBV12-4 to TRBJ2-3; D not certain. V lost 3 bases and J 4 bases, leaving 14 bases between the germline ends. The CDR3 is made up of 15 amino acids. CDR3 in amino acids: CASSLSPAMSDTQYF. DNA of the CDR3: TGTGCCAGCAGTTTGAGCCCCGCGATGTCAGATACGCAGTATTTT.

This clonotype has just one count. DNA for the CDR3: TGTGCCGTCGGACTAGCGGAGGCAATTCACAATGAGCAGTTCTTC. Translated: CAVGLAEAIHNEQFF. This chain joins TRBV10-3 and TRBJ2-1; 10 nucleotides line up with TRBD2. The V segment lost 11 bases and the J segment 5 bases; nucleotides outside the gene matches: 12. Germline CDR1 reads ENHRY; CDR2 reads SYGVKD. The length of the CDR3 is 15 residues.

CDR3 DNA: TGCGCCAGCGCGGGGACCTCCTACAATGAGCAGTTCTTC. As protein: CASAGTSYNEQFF. V usage is TRBV4-1 and J usage is TRBJ2-1, with D tentatively TRBD2 (6 bases). The germline CDR1 and CDR2 sequences are MGHRA and YSYEKL. CDR3 length equals 13 residues. V lost 8 bases to trimming and J lost 0 bases, with 8 bases between them.

The chain has TRBV24-1 and TRBJ2-2; 10 positions agree with TRBD2. Germline assignment: CDR1 KGHDR and CDR2 SFDVKD. J gave up 3 bases and V 4 bases, and 4 bases lay outside the gene matches. The CDR3 loop spans 16 amino acids. The CDR3: CATSERTSGDTGELFF. The DNA of the CDR3 is TGTGCCACCAGTGAACGGACTAGCGGAGACACCGGGGAGCTGTTTTTT.

This sequence joins TRBV5-1 and TRBJ2-2, with no clear D. Between the trimmed V and J ends, which lost 2 bases and 4 bases, there was a span of 12 bases. Germline CDR1 and CDR2: SGHRS and YFSETQ. The CDR3 sequence is 15 residues long. The CDR3 loop reads CASSLSDLSTGELFF. The CDR3 DNA reads as TGCGCCAGCAGCTTATCAGACTTGAGCACCGGGGAGCTGTTTTTT.

The genes are TRBV6-5 and TRBJ2-7; TRBD1 matches at 7 bases. In germline, CDR1 is MNHEY, CDR2 SVGAGI. Germline trimming cut 3 bases from V and 2 bases from J; bases unmatched to any gene: 10. The CDR3 extends over 16 amino acids. The CDR3 reads CASSYSPEQGTYEQYF. The CDR3 DNA reads as TGTGCCAGCAGTTATAGTCCGGAACAGGGGACCTACGAGCAGTACTTC.

The CDR3 sequence: CASSFSGRAFYNEQFF. CDR3 bases: TGTGCCAGCAGTTTTTCCGGGAGGGCCTTCTACAATGAGCAGTTCTTC. The chain is built from TRBV28 and TRBJ2-1; 8 bases are a match to TRBD2. This CDR3 is built from 16 residues. Germline V lookup: CDR1 MDHEN, CDR2 SYDVKM. Trimming took 3 bases from V and 3 from J; bases not matched to a gene: 7.

The CDR3 DNA reads TGTGCCAGCAGCCCTCTTACGGGGCAGTACGAGCAGTACTTC. It is translated as CASSPLTGQYEQYF. The chain couples TRBV4-2 to TRBJ2-7; TRBD1 or TRBD2 may be the D gene (5 bases each). From germline, CDR1 is LGHNA and CDR2 YNFKEQ. V lost 4 bases and J 4 bases, leaving 14 bases between the germline ends. The CDR3 runs 14 residues.

The CDR3 nucleotides are TGTGCCAGCAGCCAAGATGAGGCCGTAAGGGTCCCCACCGGGGAGCTGTTTTTT. This codes for CASSQDEAVRVPTGELFF. This chain uses TRBV3-1 with TRBJ2-2; no clear D gene. V lost 0 bases and J lost 4, with 18 bases in between. Germline CDR1 is LGHDT and CDR2 is YNNKEL (reference sequence). The CDR3 is made up of 18 amino acids. Complete variable domain (other parts from reference TRBV3-1 and TRBJ2-2): DTAVSQTPKYLVTQMGNDKSIKCEQNLGHDTMYWYKQDSKKFLKIMFSYNNKELIINETVPNRFSPKSPDKAHLNLHINSLELGDSAVYFCASSQDEAVRVPTGELFFGEGSRLTVL.

CDR3 DNA: TGCGCCAGCCGGGCAGCCCTGAACACTGAAGCTTTCTTT. This translates into CASRAALNTEAFF. The gene calls are TRBV4-1 and TRBJ1-1; D unresolved. The CDR3 has 13 residues. The ends were cut back, 8 bases at V and 0 bases at J, with 10 bases in the middle. CDR1 and CDR2 (germline): MGHRA, YSYEKL.